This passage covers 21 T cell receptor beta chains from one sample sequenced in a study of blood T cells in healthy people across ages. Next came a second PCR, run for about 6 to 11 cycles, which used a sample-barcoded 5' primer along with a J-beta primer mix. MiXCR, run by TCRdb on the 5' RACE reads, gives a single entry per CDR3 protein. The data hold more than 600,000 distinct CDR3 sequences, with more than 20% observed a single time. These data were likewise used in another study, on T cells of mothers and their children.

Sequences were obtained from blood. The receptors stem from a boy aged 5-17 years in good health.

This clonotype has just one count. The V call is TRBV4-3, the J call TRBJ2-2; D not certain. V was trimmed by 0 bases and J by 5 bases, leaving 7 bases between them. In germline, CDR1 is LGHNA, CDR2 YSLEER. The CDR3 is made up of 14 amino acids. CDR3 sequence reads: CASSQDRVTGELFF. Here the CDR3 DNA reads TGCGCCAGCAGCCAAGACCGCGTAACCGGGGAGCTGTTTTTT.

The CDR3 loop reads CASSVAQGIQYF. CDR3 DNA sequence: TGTGCCAGCAGCGTAGCTCAGGGCATTCAGTACTTC. V usage is TRBV9 and J usage is TRBJ2-4; weak D call: TRBD1 (5 bases). V shed 0 bases and J shed 9 bases, with 7 bases lying between them. The CDR3 covers 12 residues. Germline V lookup: CDR1 SGDLS, CDR2 YYNGEE.

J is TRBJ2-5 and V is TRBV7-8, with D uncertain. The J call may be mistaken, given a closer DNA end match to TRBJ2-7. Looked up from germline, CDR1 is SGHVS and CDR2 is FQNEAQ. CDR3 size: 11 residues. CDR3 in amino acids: CASSSPSEQYF. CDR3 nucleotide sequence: TGTGCCAGCAGCTCCCCAAGCGAGCAGTACTTC.

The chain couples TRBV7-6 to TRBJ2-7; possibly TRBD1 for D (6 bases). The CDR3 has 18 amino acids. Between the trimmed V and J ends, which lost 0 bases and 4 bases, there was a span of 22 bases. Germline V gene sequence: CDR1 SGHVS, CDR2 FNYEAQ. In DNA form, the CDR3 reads TGTGCCAGCAGCTTAGCGATTGGCCAGATACAGGGATTTTACGAGCAGTACTTC. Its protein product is CASSLAIGQIQGFYEQYF.

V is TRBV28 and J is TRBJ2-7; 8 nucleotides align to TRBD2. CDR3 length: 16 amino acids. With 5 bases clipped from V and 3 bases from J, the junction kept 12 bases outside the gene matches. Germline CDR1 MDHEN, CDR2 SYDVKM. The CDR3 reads CASSAHGGAVGYEQYF. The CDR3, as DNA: TGTGCCAGCAGTGCCCACGGGGGGGCCGTAGGCTACGAGCAGTACTTC.

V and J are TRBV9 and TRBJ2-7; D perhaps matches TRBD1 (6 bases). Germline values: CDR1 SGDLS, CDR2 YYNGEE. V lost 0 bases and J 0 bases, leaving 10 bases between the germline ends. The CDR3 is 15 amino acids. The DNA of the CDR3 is TGTGCCAGCAGCGTAGCTCCGGGACACTCCTACGAGCAGTACTTC. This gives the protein CASSVAPGHSYEQYF.

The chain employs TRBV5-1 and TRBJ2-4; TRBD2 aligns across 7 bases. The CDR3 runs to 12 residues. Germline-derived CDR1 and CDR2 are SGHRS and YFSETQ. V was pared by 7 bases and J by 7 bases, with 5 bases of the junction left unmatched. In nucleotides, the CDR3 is TGCGCCAGCTCCCGGGACTACAACATTCAGTACTTC. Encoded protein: CASSRDYNIQYF.

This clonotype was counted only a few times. CDR3 in amino acids: CSARTSGYTDTQYF. The CDR3 nucleotides read TGCAGTGCCAGGACTAGCGGTTACACAGATACGCAGTATTTT. This chain uses TRBV20-1 with TRBJ2-3; 10 bases line up with TRBD2. With 6 bases clipped from V and 2 bases from J, the junction kept 5 bases outside the gene matches. CDR1 DFQATT and CDR2 SNEGSKA come from the germline V gene (reference sequence). CDR3 length: 14 residues.

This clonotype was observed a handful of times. The CDR3 loop reads CASSEGGLYGGYTF. In DNA form, the CDR3 reads TGTGCCAGCAGTGAAGGGGGGCTATACGGCGGCTACACCTTC. The rearrangement joins TRBV2 to TRBJ1-2; a weak D match, TRBD1 (6 bases). V lost 1 base and J 8 bases, leaving 14 bases between the germline ends. The germline V gene encodes CDR1 SNHLY and CDR2 FYNNEI. This CDR3 region has 14 residues.

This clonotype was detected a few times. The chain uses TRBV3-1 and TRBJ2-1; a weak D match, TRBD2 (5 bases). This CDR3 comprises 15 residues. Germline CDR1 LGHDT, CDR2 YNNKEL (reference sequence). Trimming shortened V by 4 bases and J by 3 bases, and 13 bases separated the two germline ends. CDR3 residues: CASSPGVARYNEQFF. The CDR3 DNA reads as TGTGCCAGCAGCCCCGGGGTAGCGCGCTACAATGAGCAGTTCTTC.

CDR3 bases: TGTGCCAGCAGCTTAATCGTGGGTGCCGCTTACAATGAGCAGTTCTTC. Amino acid sequence: CASSLIVGAAYNEQFF. V usage is TRBV7-3 and J usage is TRBJ2-1; no clear D gene. The germline V gene has CDR1 SGHTA and CDR2 FQGTGA. The V gene lost 1 base and the J gene lost 4 bases, with 14 bases spanning the gap. The CDR3 is made up of 16 amino acids.

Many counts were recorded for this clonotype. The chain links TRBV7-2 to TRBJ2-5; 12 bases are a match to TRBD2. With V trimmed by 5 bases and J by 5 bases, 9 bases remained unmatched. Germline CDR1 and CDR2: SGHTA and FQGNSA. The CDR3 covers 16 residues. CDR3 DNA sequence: TGTGCCAGCAGCCCCTCCCGGACTAGCGGGGTCGAGACCCAGTACTTC. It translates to CASSPSRTSGVETQYF.

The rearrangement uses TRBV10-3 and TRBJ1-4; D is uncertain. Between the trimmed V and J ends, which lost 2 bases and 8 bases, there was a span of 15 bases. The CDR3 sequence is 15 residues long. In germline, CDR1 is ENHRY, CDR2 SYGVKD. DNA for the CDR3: TGTGCCATCAGTGAGCGGCCAAACCAATACGAAAAACTGTTTTTT. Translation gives CAISERPNQYEKLFF.

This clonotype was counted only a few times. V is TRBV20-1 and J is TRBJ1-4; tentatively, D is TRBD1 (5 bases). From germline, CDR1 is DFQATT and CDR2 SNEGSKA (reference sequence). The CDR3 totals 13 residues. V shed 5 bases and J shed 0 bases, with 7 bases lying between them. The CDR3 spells CSALTATNEKLFF. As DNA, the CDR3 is TGCAGTGCTCTGACAGCAACTAATGAAAAACTGTTTTTT.

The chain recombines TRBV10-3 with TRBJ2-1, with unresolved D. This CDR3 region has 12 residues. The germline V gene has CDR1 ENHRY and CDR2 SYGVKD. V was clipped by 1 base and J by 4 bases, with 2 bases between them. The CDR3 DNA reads TGTGCCATCAGTGAGTGGTACAATGAGCAGTTCTTC. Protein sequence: CAISEWYNEQFF.

This CDR3 is CASSQESGGEQYF. In DNA form, the CDR3 reads TGTGCCAGCAGCCAAGAGTCGGGGGGCGAGCAGTACTTC. The gene calls are TRBV3-1 and TRBJ2-7; 7 nucleotides align to TRBD2. With V trimmed by 0 bases and J by 6 bases, 2 bases remained unmatched. Germline V gene data show CDR1 as LGHDT and CDR2 as YNNKEL (reference sequence). This CDR3 region has 13 residues.

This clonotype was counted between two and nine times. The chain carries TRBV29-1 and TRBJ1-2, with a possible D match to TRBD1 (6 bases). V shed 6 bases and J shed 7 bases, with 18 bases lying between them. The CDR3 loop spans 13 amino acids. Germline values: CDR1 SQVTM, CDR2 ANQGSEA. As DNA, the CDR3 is TGCAGCGTCCTAGGACAGTCAGACCGTGGCTACACCTTC. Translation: CSVLGQSDRGYTF.

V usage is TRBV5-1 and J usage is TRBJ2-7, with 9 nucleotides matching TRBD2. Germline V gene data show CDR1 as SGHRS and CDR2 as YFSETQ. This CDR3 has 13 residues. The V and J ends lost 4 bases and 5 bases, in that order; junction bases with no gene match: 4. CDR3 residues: CASSSGGTDEQYF. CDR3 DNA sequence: TGCGCCAGCAGCAGCGGGGGGACCGACGAGCAGTACTTC.

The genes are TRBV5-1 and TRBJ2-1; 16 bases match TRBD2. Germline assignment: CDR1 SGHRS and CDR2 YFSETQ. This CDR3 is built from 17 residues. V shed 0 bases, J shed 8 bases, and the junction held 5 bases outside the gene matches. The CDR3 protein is CASSLVGLAGGPDEQFF. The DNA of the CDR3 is TGCGCCAGCAGCTTGGTGGGACTAGCGGGGGGGCCGGATGAGCAGTTCTTC.

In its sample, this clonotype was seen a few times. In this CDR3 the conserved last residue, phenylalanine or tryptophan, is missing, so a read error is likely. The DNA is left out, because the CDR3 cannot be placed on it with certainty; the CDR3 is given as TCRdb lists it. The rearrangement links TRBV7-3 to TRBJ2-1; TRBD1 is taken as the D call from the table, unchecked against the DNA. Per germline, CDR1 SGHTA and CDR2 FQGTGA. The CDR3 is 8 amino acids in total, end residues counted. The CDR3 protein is CASSLGTI.

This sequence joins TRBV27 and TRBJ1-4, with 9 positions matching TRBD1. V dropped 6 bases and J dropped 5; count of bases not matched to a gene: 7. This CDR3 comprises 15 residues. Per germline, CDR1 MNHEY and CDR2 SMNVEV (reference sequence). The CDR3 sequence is CASRQPGTGNEKLFF. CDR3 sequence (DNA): TGTGCCAGCAGGCAGCCCGGGACAGGGAATGAAAAACTGTTTTTT.